Shown below are 20 T cell receptor beta chains from a single sample sequenced in a study of beta chain features in type 1 diabetes (dated by TCRdb to the late 2010s). The library was made by the immunoSEQ multiplex PCR assay. All of the isolated RNA was reverse transcribed with the High Capacity cDNA Reverse Transcription Kit, so expressed TCRB transcripts were sequenced. TCRdb holds this immuneACCESS table with in-frame rearrangements only. Some clones are missing; in checked studies, unresolved V genes explain under half, and the rest has no known cause. In all, the sample holds hundreds of thousands of clones, and about 30% of those were seen once. Around 0.065% of the sample comes from the top ten. Sequences were obtained from naive CD4+ T cells from blood. Explained via the paper, the cell subset or site label denotes: true naive CD4+ T cells. These receptors were taken from a man aged 18 to 30 in good health.

This chain joins TRBV28 and TRBJ2-7, with D hard to call. The V end was cut by 2 bases, the J end by 3 bases, with 11 bases between. The CDR3 contains 14 residues. Germline V gene data show CDR1 as MDHEN and CDR2 as SYDVKM. The CDR3 DNA reads as TGTGCCAGCAGTTTAATTCGCAGAGACTACGAGCAGTACTTC. Protein: CASSLIRRDYEQYF. Full variable domain (remainder filled in from reference TRBV28 and TRBJ2-7): DVKVTQSSRYLVKRTGEKVFLECVQDMDHENMFWYRQDPGLGLRLIYFSYDVKMKEKGDIPEGYSVSREKKERFSLILESASTNQTSMYLCASSLIRRDYEQYFGPGTRLTVT.

The sample holds a few counts of this clone. Within the sample, other DNA sequences also encode this same CDR3. The rearrangement links TRBV25-1 to TRBJ2-5; D remains unclear. The CDR3 runs to 10 residues. Per germline, CDR1 MGHDK and CDR2 SYGVNS. V shed 2 bases and J shed 5 bases, with 0 bases lying between them. The chain's CDR3 is CASSEETQYF. CDR3 DNA sequence: TGTGCCAGCAGTGAAGAGACCCAGTACTTC. Full variable domain (remainder filled in from reference TRBV25-1 and TRBJ2-5): EADIYQTPRYLVIGTGKKITLECSQTMGHDKMYWYQQDPGMELHLIHYSYGVNSTEKGDLSSESTVSRIRTEHFPLTLESARPSHTSQYLCASSEETQYFGPGTRLLVL.

Only a few counts were recorded for this clone. The V call is TRBV10-3, the J call TRBJ1-2; 8 bases align to TRBD1. The germline gives CDR1 ENHRY, CDR2 SYGVKD. The CDR3 is 11 residues long. J gave up 7 bases and V 11 bases, and 6 bases lay outside the gene matches. Here the CDR3 reads CASQGARGYTF. CDR3 coding DNA: TGTGCCTCCCAGGGGGCGCGTGGCTACACCTTC.

The chain joins TRBV10-3 to TRBJ2-7; TRBD2 agrees at 10 bases. This CDR3 is 15 amino acids long. V gave up 0 bases and J gave up 9 bases; unmatched junction bases: 8. The germline CDR1 and CDR2 sequences are ENHRY and SYGVKD. CDR3 sequence (DNA): TGTGCCATCAGTGAGTCTATAACTAGCGGGATCGGGCAGTACTTC. Translation gives CAISESITSGIGQYF.

J is TRBJ2-7 and V is TRBV30; 8 nucleotides align to TRBD1. Germline lookup yields CDR1 GTSNPN and CDR2 SVGIG (reference sequence). V dropped 1 base and J dropped 7; count of bases not matched to a gene: 12. This CDR3 contains 15 residues. The CDR3 reads CAWSGGQGTLGEQYF. The CDR3 region has the DNA TGTGCCTGGAGTGGCGGACAGGGTACCTTGGGGGAGCAGTACTTC.

The J gene is TRBJ2-4, the V gene TRBV2, with 9 nucleotides matching TRBD1. V dropped 5 bases and J dropped 0; count of bases not matched to a gene: 20. Germline CDR1 is SNHLY and CDR2 is FYNNEI. The CDR3 totals 21 residues. CDR3 loop: CASSPKLFVGQGRLAKNIQYF. The CDR3 DNA follows: TGTGCCAGCAGTCCGAAGCTATTCGTGGGACAGGGTCGGTTAGCCAAAAACATTCAGTACTTC.

The rearrangement uses TRBV18 and TRBJ2-5; no clear D. With 1 base removed from V and 4 bases from J, the gap between germline ends came to 7 bases. From germline, CDR1 is KGHSH and CDR2 LQKENI. The CDR3 is 13 residues long. The CDR3 bases are TGTGCCAGCTCACCACTTGGCAGAGAGACCCAGTACTTC. This encodes CASSPLGRETQYF.

This chain connects TRBV10-2 to TRBJ1-1; D unresolved. There are 14 residues in the CDR3. Germline lookup yields CDR1 WSHSY and CDR2 SAAADI. V was cut by 6 bases and J by 4 bases, with 15 bases left in between. The CDR3 protein is CASRLAAEGTEAFF. For the CDR3, the DNA is TGCGCCAGCAGGTTGGCTGCTGAGGGCACTGAAGCTTTCTTT.

The chain couples TRBV14 to TRBJ2-1; no reliable D call. Germline CDR1 reads SGHDN; CDR2 reads FVKESK. The V end lost 0 bases, the J end lost 3 bases, and 3 bases lay between the germline ends. The CDR3 runs 13 residues. As DNA, the CDR3 is TGTGCCAGCAGCCAAGACTACTACAATGAGCAGTTCTTC. As protein: CASSQDYYNEQFF.

The rearrangement joins TRBV25-1 to TRBJ2-3, with D maybe TRBD1 (5 bases). CDR3 length equals 15 residues. Germline CDR1 MGHDK, CDR2 SYGVNS. Trimming removed 2 bases from V and 5 bases from J, with 14 bases in between. CDR3 coding DNA: TGTGCCAGCAGTGAACTAGAAGGGGTCGGAGATACGCAGTATTTT. Translation: CASSELEGVGDTQYF.

The chain has TRBV14 and TRBJ2-3, with 9 bases aligning to TRBD2. Germline-derived CDR1 and CDR2 are SGHDN and FVKESK. The CDR3 length is 17 residues. With V trimmed by 4 bases and J by 3 bases, 11 bases remained unmatched. Written as DNA, the CDR3 is TGTGCCAGCAGCCGGGGTAGCGGGAGAATTGGTACAGATACGCAGTATTTT. Its protein product is CASSRGSGRIGTDTQYF.

The rearrangement uses TRBV18 and TRBJ2-5, with a weak D call TRBD2 (5 bases). The germline V gene encodes CDR1 KGHSH and CDR2 LQKENI. Trimming left V 3 bases short and J 2 bases short, with 10 bases between. The CDR3 loop spans 14 amino acids. The CDR3 loop reads CASSPGSGQETQYF. The CDR3 bases are TGTGCCAGCTCACCGGGAAGCGGACAAGAGACCCAGTACTTC.

This clone appeared a few times. This chain connects TRBV29-1 to TRBJ1-3; D is unclear. The CDR3 contains 13 residues. V gave up 4 bases and J gave up 0 bases, with 7 bases separating them. Germline lookup yields CDR1 SQVTM and CDR2 ANQGSEA. CDR3 coding DNA: TGCAGCGTTGGTGGATTCTCTGGAAACACCATATATTTT. It encodes CSVGGFSGNTIYF.

This clone was counted only a few times. V and J are TRBV30 and TRBJ1-2; TRBD1 is a possible D gene (5 bases). V lost 3 bases, J lost 4 bases, and 12 bases lay in between. CDR3 size: 13 residues. Germline V gene lookup returns CDR1 GTSNPN and CDR2 SVGIG (reference sequence). The CDR3 loop is CAWRQVGTYGYTF. In DNA form, the CDR3 reads TGTGCCTGGAGACAGGTGGGGACCTATGGCTACACCTTC.

On this clone: The same CDR3 is also encoded by other DNA sequences in this sample. The chain joins TRBV9 to TRBJ2-1; D may be TRBD2 (5 bases). CDR1 is SGDLS and CDR2 is YYNGEE in the germline V gene. The CDR3 has 15 amino acids. Trimming stripped 0 bases from V and 3 bases from J, with 10 bases between. The CDR3 loop is CASSVEGDFYNEQFF. The CDR3 nucleotides are TGTGCCAGCAGCGTAGAGGGAGACTTCTACAATGAGCAGTTCTTC.

This chain joins TRBV29-1 and TRBJ1-1; tentatively, D is TRBD1 (5 bases). The germline V gene has CDR1 SQVTM and CDR2 ANQGSEA. The CDR3 loop spans 12 amino acids. The V end lost 7 bases, the J end lost 3 bases, and 12 bases lay between the germline ends. Here the CDR3 reads CSGRRGDTEAFF. The CDR3, as DNA: TGCAGCGGCCGCCGGGGGGACACTGAAGCTTTCTTT.

The chain joins TRBV10-3 to TRBJ2-7, with TRBD1 matching over 9 bases. Per the germline V gene, CDR1 is ENHRY and CDR2 is SYGVKD. V dropped 4 bases and J dropped 4; count of bases not matched to a gene: 8. The CDR3 contains 15 residues. Here the CDR3 DNA reads TGTGCCATCAGTGCCTCGGGACAGGGTATGTACGAGCAGTACTTC. This sequence encodes CAISASGQGMYEQYF.

The chain carries TRBV28 and TRBJ1-5, with D maybe TRBD1 (5 bases). The CDR3 runs to 14 residues. V lost 5 bases to trimming and J lost 3 bases, with 11 bases between them. Per the germline V gene, CDR1 is MDHEN and CDR2 is SYDVKM. The CDR3 DNA sequence: TGTGCCAGCAGTACCCAGGGTGCCAATCAGCCCCAGCATTTT. Translating gives CASSTQGANQPQHF.

This clone was seen just once. The chain uses TRBV28 and TRBJ2-2; a possible D gene is TRBD1 (6 bases). The germline CDR1 and CDR2 sequences are MDHEN and SYDVKM. The CDR3 runs 15 residues. Deletions cut 4 bases from V and 5 bases from J, with 14 bases between. CDR3 nucleotides: TGTGCCAGCAGTTCCCCAGGGGTAAAGACCGGGGAGCTGTTTTTT. It is translated as CASSSPGVKTGELFF.

This clone showed up just a few times. The rearrangement links TRBV29-1 to TRBJ2-1; 8 nucleotides match TRBD2. CDR1 is SQVTM and CDR2 is ANQGSEA in the germline V gene. The CDR3 sequence is 14 residues long. The trim removed 4 bases at V and 8 bases at J, leaving 10 bases unmatched. The CDR3: CSVAQLAERYEQFF. In DNA form, the CDR3 reads TGCAGCGTTGCGCAACTAGCGGAGAGGTATGAGCAGTTCTTC.